This T cell receptor beta chain comes out of a study of blood T cell repertoires in COVID-19. Sequenced by immunoSEQ multiplex PCR; TCRdb stores in-frame clones only, minus some. The table shows fewer than 400,000 clones, with roughly nine tenths occurring only once. Trimming took 1 base from V and 5 from J, leaving 15 bases between them. Germline CDR1 reads SGDLS; CDR2 reads YYNGEE. CDR3 length equals 15 residues. The sample consisted of PBMCs or T cells enriched from blood (not recorded which). The chain joins TRBV9 to TRBJ1-2; D is possibly TRBD1 (6 bases). This receptor was identified in a man aged 55-75 years who had recovered from COVID-19. The CDR3, as DNA: TGTGCCAGCAGCGTAATACAGGGCGTTGGGTATGGCTACACCTTC. Residues: CASSVIQGVGYGYTF. The whole variable domain, filled in from reference TRBV9 and TRBJ1-2, reads DSGVTQTPKHLITATGQRVTLRCSPRSGDLSVYWYQQSLDQGLQFLIQYYNGEERAKGNILERFSAQQFPDLHSELNLSSLELGDSALYFCASSVIQGVGYGYTFGSGTRLTVV.